The T cell receptor (beta chain) under discussion was sequenced for a study of blood T cell repertoires in COVID-19. About the study: Nucleic acid was either cDNA or gDNA, and it came from T cells, B-cell-depleted T cells, or PBMCs.

The CDR3 spans 15 residues. The germline V gene encodes CDR1 KGHSH and CDR2 LQKENI. V lost 1 base and J lost 4; bases outside the gene matches: 3. Authors' methods: Amplified reference gene primers provided the basis for estimating nucleated cell counts. TCRdb keeps only in-frame clones here, not all; method: immunoSEQ multiplex PCR. V and J calls and clone size are those listed in that table; D and trimming were worked out from the DNA. The table records 200,000 to 250,000 clones, roughly 86% of them present only once. Comments on this clone: Other DNA variants within this sample encode the same CDR3.

This TCR derives from a man in his fifties or sixties with acute or convalescent COVID-19. Sequenced input: peripheral blood. The chain links TRBV18 to TRBJ1-5, with 8 bases matching TRBD1. The DNA of the CDR3 is TGTGCCAGCTCACCACAAGGGACAGGTAATCAGCCCCAGCATTTT. This translates into CASSPQGTGNQPQHF.